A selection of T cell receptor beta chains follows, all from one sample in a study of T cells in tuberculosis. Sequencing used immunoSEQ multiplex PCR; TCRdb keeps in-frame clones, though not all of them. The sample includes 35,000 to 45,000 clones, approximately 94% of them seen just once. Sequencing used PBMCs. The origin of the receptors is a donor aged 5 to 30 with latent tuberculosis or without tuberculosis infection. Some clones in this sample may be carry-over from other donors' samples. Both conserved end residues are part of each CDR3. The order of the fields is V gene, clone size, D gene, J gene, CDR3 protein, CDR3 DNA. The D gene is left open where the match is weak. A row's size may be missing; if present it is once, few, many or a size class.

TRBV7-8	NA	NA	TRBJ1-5	CASSLYTRVAQPQHF	TGTGCCAGCAGCCTTTATACACGGGTGGCTCAGCCCCAGCATTTT
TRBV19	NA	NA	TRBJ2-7	CASSPSGGRGTYEQYF	TGTGCCAGTAGTCCTTCTGGCGGGCGGGGTACCTACGAGCAGTACTTC
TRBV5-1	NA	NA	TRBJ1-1	CASSLGQVNTEAFF	TGCGCCAGCAGCTTGGGACAGGTGAACACTGAAGCTTTCTTT
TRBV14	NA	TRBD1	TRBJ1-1	CASSQGPGQGMNTEAFF	TGTGCCAGCAGCCAAGGACCGGGACAGGGGATGAACACTGAAGCTTTCTTT
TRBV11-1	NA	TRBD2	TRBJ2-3	CASSRSGYTDTQYF	TGTGCCAGCAGCCGTAGCGGGTACACAGATACGCAGTATTTT
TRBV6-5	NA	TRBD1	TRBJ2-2	CASSRQGVEAGELFF	TGTGCCAGCAGTCGACAGGGGGTAGAGGCCGGGGAGCTGTTTTTT
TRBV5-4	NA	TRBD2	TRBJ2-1	CASSLGGLAGVISYNEQFF	TGTGCCAGCAGCTTGGGGGGACTAGCGGGAGTAATCTCCTACAATGAGCAGTTCTTC
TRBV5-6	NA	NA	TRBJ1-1	CASSSRRTPNAEAFF	TGTGCCAGCAGCTCGAGACGGACACCAAACGCTGAAGCTTTCTTT
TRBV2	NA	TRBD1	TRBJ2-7	CADGRDRTGSYEQYF	TGTGCCGACGGCCGTGACAGGACAGGGTCGTACGAGCAGTACTTC
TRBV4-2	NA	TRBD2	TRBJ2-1	CASSQATSGYMGNEQFF	TGTGCCAGCAGCCAGGCGACTAGCGGGTATATGGGAAATGAGCAGTTCTTC
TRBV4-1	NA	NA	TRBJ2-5	CASSQVSGGETQYF	TGCGCCAGCAGCCAAGTAAGTGGCGGAGAGACCCAGTACTTC
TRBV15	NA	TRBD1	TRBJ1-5	CATSRATGTGGRQPQHF	TGTGCCACCAGCAGGGCCACCGGGACAGGGGGCCGGCAGCCCCAGCATTTT
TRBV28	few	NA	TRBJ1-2	CASNAGQAYGYTF	TGTGCCAGCAACGCCGGCCAGGCCTATGGCTACACCTTC
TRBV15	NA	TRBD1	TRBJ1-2	CATSRRDGTGGPLAYGYTF	TGTGCCACCAGCCGGCGGGATGGGACAGGGGGCCCTCTTGCCTATGGCTACACCTTC
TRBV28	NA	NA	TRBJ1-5	CASSYQGGSNQPQHF	TGTGCCAGCAGTTATCAGGGAGGGAGCAATCAGCCCCAGCATTTT
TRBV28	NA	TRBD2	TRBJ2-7	CASSRPTSGGSYEQYF	TGTGCCAGCAGCCGCCCTACTAGCGGGGGTTCCTACGAGCAGTACTTC
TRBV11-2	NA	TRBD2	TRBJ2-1	CASSLEGLATVPNSYNEQFF	TGTGCCAGCAGCTTAGAGGGACTAGCGACCGTACCGAATTCCTACAATGAGCAGTTCTTC
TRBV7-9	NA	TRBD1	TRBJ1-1	CASSQTGMNTEAFF	TGTGCCAGCAGCCAGACAGGGATGAACACTGAAGCTTTCTTT
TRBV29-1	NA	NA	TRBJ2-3	CSVGEDTQYF	TGCAGCGTTGGCGAGGATACGCAGTATTTT
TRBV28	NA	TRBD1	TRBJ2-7	CASSPSPGQGPYEQYF	TGTGCCAGCAGTCCCTCCCCAGGACAGGGGCCTTACGAGCAGTACTTC
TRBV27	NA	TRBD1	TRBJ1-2	CASSFGGQPYGYTF	TGTGCCAGCAGTTTTGGGGGACAGCCCTATGGCTACACCTTC
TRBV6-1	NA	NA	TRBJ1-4	CASSEAGRVTNEKLFF	TGTGCCAGCAGTGAAGCGGGCAGAGTAACTAATGAAAAACTGTTTTTT
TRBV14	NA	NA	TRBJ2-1	CASSQEESGPFDQFF	TGTGCCAGCAGCCAAGAAGAATCAGGGCCTTTTGATCAGTTCTTC
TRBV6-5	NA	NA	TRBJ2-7	CASSPLTGRYEQYF	TGTGCCAGCAGTCCATTAACAGGACGGTACGAGCAGTACTTC
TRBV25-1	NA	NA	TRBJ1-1	CASSEYRGTEAFF	TGTGCCAGCAGTGAATATAGGGGGACTGAAGCTTTCTTT
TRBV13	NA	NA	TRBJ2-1	CASSSSGRPYNEQFF	TGTGCCAGCAGCTCCAGCGGTCGCCCCTACAATGAGCAGTTCTTC
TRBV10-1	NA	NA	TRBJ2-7	CASSESGTRYEQYF	TGCGCCAGCAGTGAGTCCGGGACACGCTACGAGCAGTACTTC
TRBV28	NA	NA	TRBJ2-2	CASSPTGWGNTGELFF	TGTGCCAGCAGTCCCACAGGGTGGGGTAACACCGGGGAGCTGTTTTTT
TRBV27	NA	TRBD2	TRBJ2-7	CASSLFGLAGGSPRDEQYF	TGTGCCAGCAGTTTATTCGGACTAGCGGGAGGGAGCCCTCGGGACGAGCAGTACTTC
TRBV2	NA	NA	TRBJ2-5	CASRRGTQETQYF	TGTGCCAGCAGGAGAGGGACACAAGAGACCCAGTACTTC
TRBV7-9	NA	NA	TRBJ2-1	CASSPQYNEQFF	TGTGCCAGCAGCCCCCAGTACAATGAGCAGTTCTTC
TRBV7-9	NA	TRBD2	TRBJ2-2	CASSSETSGRGGTGELFF	TGTGCCAGCAGCTCAGAGACTAGCGGGAGGGGAGGCACCGGGGAGCTGTTTTTT
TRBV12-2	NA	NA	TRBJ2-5	CASRFGLGEETQYF	TGTGCAAGTCGCTTCGGACTAGGTGAAGAGACCCAGTACTTC
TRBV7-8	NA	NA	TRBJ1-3	CASSLVEAGNTIYF	TGTGCCAGCAGCTTAGTCGAGGCGGGAAACACCATATATTTT
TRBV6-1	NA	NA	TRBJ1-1	CASSATGSTEAFF	TGTGCCAGCAGTGCAACAGGGAGCACTGAAGCTTTCTTT
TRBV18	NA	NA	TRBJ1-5	CASSYTDSHQPQHF	TGTGCCAGCTCGTATACGGACAGCCATCAGCCCCAGCATTTT
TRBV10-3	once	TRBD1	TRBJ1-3	CAISESSGTGGSGNTIYF	TGTGCCATCAGTGAGTCGAGTGGGACAGGGGGATCCGGAAACACCATATATTTT
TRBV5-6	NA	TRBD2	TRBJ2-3	CASSLQLAVTDTQYF	TGTGCCAGCAGCTTGCAACTAGCGGTCACAGATACGCAGTATTTT
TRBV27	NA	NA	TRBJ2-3	CASGTSDTQYF	TGTGCCAGCGGGACATCGGATACGCAGTATTTT
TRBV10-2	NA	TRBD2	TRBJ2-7	CASSEGPTSGPIRTYEQYF	TGCGCCAGCTCTGAGGGGCCGACTAGCGGACCTATCAGGACCTACGAGCAGTACTTC
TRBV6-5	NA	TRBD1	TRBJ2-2	CASSYVGQSNTGELFF	TGTGCCAGCAGTTACGTGGGACAGTCGAACACCGGGGAGCTGTTTTTT
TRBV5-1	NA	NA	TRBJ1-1	CASSSNPGTTNTEAFF	TGCGCCAGCAGCTCGAATCCCGGGACAACGAACACTGAAGCTTTCTTT
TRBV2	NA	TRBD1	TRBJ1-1	CASQESGQGWDQAFF	TGTGCCAGCCAGGAGAGTGGACAGGGATGGGATCAAGCTTTCTTT
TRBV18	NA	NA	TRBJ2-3	CASSPLHQTSTDTQYF	TGTGCCAGCTCACCACTACATCAAACATCCACAGATACGCAGTATTTT
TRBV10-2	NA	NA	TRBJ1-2	CASSPSRDGYTF	TGCGCCAGCAGTCCCAGCAGGGATGGCTACACCTTC
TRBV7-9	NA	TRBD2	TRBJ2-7	CASGRALREQYF	TGTGCCAGCGGGAGGGCCTTGCGCGAGCAGTACTTC
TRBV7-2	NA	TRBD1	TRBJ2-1	CASSFERTGNEQFF	TGTGCCAGCAGCTTCGAGCGGACAGGGAATGAGCAGTTCTTC
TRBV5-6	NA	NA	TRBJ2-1	CASSSLQGAEDEQFF	TGTGCCAGCAGCTCCCTCCAGGGCGCTGAGGATGAGCAGTTCTTC
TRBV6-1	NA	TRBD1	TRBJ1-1	CASSEGQGVTEAFF	TGTGCCAGCAGTGAGGGACAGGGAGTCACTGAAGCTTTCTTT
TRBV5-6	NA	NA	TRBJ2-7	CASSPRGGAGEDYF	TGTGCCAGCAGCCCCAGGGGGGGAGCGGGGGAAGATTACTTC
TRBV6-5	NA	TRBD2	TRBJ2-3	CASSYRAGGDTQYF	TGTGCCAGCAGTTACCGGGCGGGAGGAGATACGCAGTATTTT
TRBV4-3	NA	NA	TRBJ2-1	CASSPDSQSYNEQFF	TGCGCCAGCAGCCCCGATTCCCAGTCCTACAATGAGCAGTTCTTC
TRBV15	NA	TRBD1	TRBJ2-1	CATSYRGGRVNEQFF	TGTGCCACCTCGTACAGGGGCGGGCGGGTCAATGAGCAGTTCTTC
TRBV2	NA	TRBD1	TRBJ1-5	CASSVQGADQPQHF	TGTGCCAGCAGTGTGCAGGGGGCAGATCAGCCCCAGCATTTT
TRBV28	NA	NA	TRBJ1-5	CASSLMFRGNQPQHF	TGTGCCAGCAGTTTAATGTTCCGCGGAAATCAGCCCCAGCATTTT
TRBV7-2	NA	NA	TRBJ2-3	CASSLPGFTSTDTQYF	TGTGCCAGCAGCCTACCGGGTTTTACTAGCACAGATACGCAGTATTTT
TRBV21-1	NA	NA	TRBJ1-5	CASSKLKRGGGQPQHF	TGTGCCAGCAGCAAATTGAAAAGGGGCGGTGGTCAGCCCCAGCATTTT